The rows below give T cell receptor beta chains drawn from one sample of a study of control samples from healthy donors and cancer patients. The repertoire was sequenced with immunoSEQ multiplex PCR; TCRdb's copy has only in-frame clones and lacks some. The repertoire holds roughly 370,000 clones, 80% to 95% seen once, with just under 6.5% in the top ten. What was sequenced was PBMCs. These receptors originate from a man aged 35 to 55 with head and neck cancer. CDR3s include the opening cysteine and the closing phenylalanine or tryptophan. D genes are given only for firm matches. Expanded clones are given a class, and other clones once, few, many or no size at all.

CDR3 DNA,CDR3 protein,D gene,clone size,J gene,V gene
TGTGCCAGCAGCCAGATTGAAGCTTTCTTT,CASSQIEAFF,NA,NA,TRBJ1-1,TRBV28
TGTGCCAGCAGTGAAAAACAGTTAAATCAGCCCCAGCATTTT,CASSEKQLNQPQHF,NA,once,TRBJ1-5,TRBV6-1
TGTGCCAGCAGCCATAAGGCGGAGCGGGGAGGACCGCAGTATTTT,CASSHKAERGGPQYF,TRBD2,NA,TRBJ2-3,TRBV5-4
TGTGCCAGCAGCTTAGGGACGCCGGGACCGCTAGGAGATGAGCAGTTCTTC,CASSLGTPGPLGDEQFF,NA,NA,TRBJ2-1,TRBV7-3
TGCGCCAGCAGCCAAGATCGGGGGGTGTCAGATACGCAGTATTTT,CASSQDRGVSDTQYF,TRBD2,NA,TRBJ2-3,TRBV4-1
TGCGCCAGCAGCGGGGGATCTAATGAAAAACTGTTTTTT,CASSGGSNEKLFF,NA,NA,TRBJ1-4,TRBV5-1
TGTGCCAGCAGCTTAGAGGGACAGGGGATAAATGAGCAGTTCTTC,CASSLEGQGINEQFF,TRBD1,NA,TRBJ2-1,TRBV7-3
TGTGCCAGCAGTGATAGACTCGGAGGGGCCCGAGACCAAGATCCCCTCCACTTT,CASSDRLGGARDQDPLHF,NA,NA,TRBJ1-6,TRBV2
TGTGCCAGCAGCCAGACTGTTACCTACGAGCAGTACTTC,CASSQTVTYEQYF,NA,few,TRBJ2-7,TRBV3-1/TRBV3-2
TGTGCCAGCAGTTACGGGAACACCATATATTTT,CASSYGNTIYF,NA,NA,TRBJ1-3,TRBV6-5